This T cell receptor beta chain was identified in a study of blood T cells in healthy people across ages (dated by TCRdb to 2014 to 2015). A note on the overall study: In model experiments, template switching captured roughly one uniquely barcoded TCR beta cDNA molecule for every two T cells. Age-related changes in TCR beta repertoire diversity were measured in the study by deep sequencing normalized with unique cDNA molecular identifiers. To avoid experimental bias, donors of different ages were distributed randomly across sequencing lanes. Four age groups were formed from the donors: young (average around 15 years), middle-aged (around 40), aged (over 55) and long-lived (around 82). For two donors (one aged 18 to 30 and one aged 80 or older), the study analyzed two additional independent replicas of 1 million unique cDNA reads from the same blood draw.

In regard to this clonotype: This receptor's antigen is unknown. Per-base qualities were not stored, and no clone one base away is much larger.

Including the terminal cysteine and phenylalanine, the CDR3 comprises 15 residues. Here the CDR3 DNA is all that survives: 45 bases in frame from base 1. At the junction V is shortened by 3 bases and J by 4 bases, with 16 bases in between. CDR1 is given as MDHEN and CDR2 as SYDVKM, both from the germline V gene. The roughly 37 donors, aged 6 to 90 years, were systemically healthy Caucasian individuals from Russia. Each donor gave approximately 9.3 milliliters of peripheral blood, collected into EDTA-treated Vacutainer tubes. Ficoll-Paque density-gradient centrifugation was used to isolate PBMCs, with at least 7 million per sample. Total RNA was extracted from PBMCs with Trizol reagent, with at least 5 micrograms obtained per sample. The percentages of naive CD45RAhigh/CD27high T cells were determined by flow cytometry on a PBMC aliquot from every donor. The protocol used for the library was 5' RACE. Sequenced on an Illumina HiSeq 2500. A second roughly 7 to 11 cycle PCR used a sample-barcoded 5' primer and a J-beta primer mix. Each TCR beta cDNA molecule received a unique molecular identifier from a template-switch 5' adaptor carrying 12 random nucleotides. Each sample yielded at least 2.5 million CDR3-containing paired-end reads. First-strand cDNA was synthesized from all RNA with the Mint cDNA synthesis kit, primed by a TRBC-specific oligonucleotide. After uracil-DNA glycosylase treatment, a first 18-cycle PCR used universal primers M1SS and BC2_uni_R on all cDNA. From the authors' description of their analysis: For normalization, 1 million high-quality reads were randomly selected from each sample, with every read carrying a distinct molecular identifier. Instead of being binned into consensus sequences, reads with shared molecular identifiers were discarded. CDR3 identification, clonotype clustering and error correction used MiTCR with a Q25 quality threshold and the strictest error-elimination algorithm. Lower-bound total TCR beta diversity was estimated with a nonparametric unseen species model using Euler transformation. TCRdb ran its own pipeline on the public reads, namely fastp trimming at Q25 and MiXCR clone calling, and kept in-frame beta chains. Identical CDR3 protein sequences are pooled into one entry, listed with their most common genes and DNA. Clone size and V and J calls follow TCRdb, not the original study. This sample is represented by about 970,000 distinct CDR3 sequences; just over 50% of them were singletons. In total, the top ten clones hold about 20% of the sample.

General findings and caveats noted by the study authors: Compared with the aged group, the long-lived group had more naive CD4+ T cells, fewer expanded clones and increased TCR diversity, suggesting age selection. Conclusive comparison of naive and antigen-experienced compartments was prevented by the profiling of bulk unsorted PBMCs. Estimates of total diversity from one million sequenced T cells were regarded as lower bounds and underestimates. Donor CMV infection status was unknown, potentially confounding age-related changes in expanded clonotypes. As age increased, observed TCR beta diversity per million T cells dropped in a roughly linear way, and a significant reduction was already evident by age 40. A strong correlation was found between observed TCR beta diversity and the percentage of naive T cells measured by flow cytometry.

Input material: blood. The chain links TRBV28 with TRBJ2-7; TRBD2 could be the D gene, as 8 bases match. The sequence was obtained from a woman aged 60-75 years in good health. In nucleotides, the sequence is TGTGCCAGCAGTTTTGATAGCGGGACAGTTTACGAGCAGTACTTC. This yields the protein CASSFDSGTVYEQYF.